This T cell receptor beta chain was captured by sequencing in a study of blood T cell repertoires in COVID-19. Background on the study: Samples representing acute and convalescent COVID-19 were sourced from the United States, Italy and Spain.

Original handling: Cell counts per sample came from amplifying reference gene primers. The assay was immunoSEQ multiplex PCR, and TCRdb's table has in-frame clones only and misses some. V, J and clone size derive from that table, while D and trimming were established from the DNA sequence. The table lists around 80,000 clones, about 82% of them singletons. V was cut by 3 bases and J by 7 bases, with 17 bases left in between. Germline CDR1 SGHRS, CDR2 YFSETQ. The CDR3 length is 15 residues. This TCR came from a woman older than 75 with acute or convalescent COVID-19. Sequenced sample: peripheral blood. The genes are TRBV5-1 and TRBJ2-1; maybe TRBD1 (6 bases). In DNA form, the CDR3 reads TGCGCCAGCAGCTCGCGGACTGGGGGCGGGAATGAGCAGTTCTTC. It codes for CASSSRTGGGNEQFF.